This TCR beta chain originates from a study of control samples from healthy donors and cancer patients. Clones were read by immunoSEQ multiplex PCR, and TCRdb kept only the in-frame ones, dropping some. The table lists 120,000 to 150,000 clones, about nine tenths of them singletons. The CDR3 length is 11 residues. From germline, CDR1 is MDHEN and CDR2 SYDVKM. V lost 3 bases and J lost 2, with 1 base in between. The receptor comes from a man aged 30 to 45 in good health. The sequenced sample was blood. V and J are TRBV28 and TRBJ2-5; D not resolved. The CDR3 loop reads CASSLQETQYF. CDR3 in DNA: TGTGCCAGCAGTTTGCAAGAGACCCAGTACTTC. Full variable domain (outside the CDR3, taken from reference TRBV28 and TRBJ2-5): DVKVTQSSRYLVKRTGEKVFLECVQDMDHENMFWYRQDPGLGLRLIYFSYDVKMKEKGDIPEGYSVSREKKERFSLILESASTNQTSMYLCASSLQETQYFGPGTRLLVL.